The entry that follows covers one TCR beta chain sequence. This specimen belongs to a study of blood T cell repertoires in COVID-19. Whole-study context: The cDNA or gDNA used as material had been derived from T cells, B-cell-depleted T cells, or PBMCs.

Original methodology: Estimation of nucleated cell counts relied on the amplification of reference gene primers. Generated by immunoSEQ multiplex PCR, the TCRdb table keeps only in-frame clones and is missing some. The DNA was the basis for D and trimming; V, J and clone size are from that table. The data show 300,000 to 400,000 clones, around 86% seen once. The V and J ends lost 6 bases and 9 bases, in that order; junction bases with no gene match: 5. This CDR3 spans 12 amino acids. Germline CDR1 MNHNY, CDR2 SVGAGI (reference sequence). This sequence originates from a woman aged 40 to 50 with acute COVID-19. This chain connects TRBV6-6 to TRBJ1-5; 7 bases fit TRBD1. The sample was PBMCs or T cells enriched from blood (not recorded which). CDR3 coding DNA: TGTGCCAGCAGGACAGGGACGGCGCCCCAGCATTTT. Translated, it gives CASRTGTAPQHF.